A single sample is the source of the 18 T cell receptor beta chains below, sequenced in a study of glioma-infiltrating T cells. Amplification of TCR alpha and beta CDR3 regions from RNA used iRepertoire nested multiplex PCR. TCRdb independently ran MiXCR on the multiplex PCR reads; one entry per CDR3 protein. The data show approximately 130,000 distinct CDR3 sequences, under 30% seen once. Material for sequencing was glioma tissue, nonneoplastic brain tissue, or PBMCs (not recorded which). Source of these receptors: a human donor with low-grade glioma or glioblastoma, undergoing nonglioma brain surgery, or in good health (not recorded which).

Comment on this clonotype: This could be a read error, since a much larger clone is one nucleotide away. The J gene is TRBJ2-3, the V gene TRBV6-2 or TRBV6-3, with TRBD1 identical over 7 bases. The germline CDR1 and CDR2 sequences are MNHEY and SVGEGT. CDR3 length equals 14 residues. Germline trimming cut 9 bases from V and 5 bases from J; bases unmatched to any gene: 11. CDR3 sequence (DNA): TGTGCCAGAAGGCGACAGGGATTCGGAGATACGCAGTATTTT. Encoded protein: CARRRQGFGDTQYF.

The V gene is TRBV20-1, the J gene TRBJ2-3; D ambiguous. The V and J ends lost 0 bases and 10 bases respectively, with 17 bases between them. Germline lookup yields CDR1 DFQATT and CDR2 SNEGSKA (reference sequence). The CDR3 totals 14 residues. In DNA form, the CDR3 reads TGCAGTGCTAGAGAACTGGCGGCCACGGATTCGCAGTATTTT. Its translation is CSARELAATDSQYF.

This clonotype has just a few counts. The rearrangement uses TRBV6-1 and TRBJ2-7; 7 nucleotides align to TRBD1. V dropped 6 bases and J dropped 7; count of bases not matched to a gene: 12. The CDR3 totals 14 residues. The germline V gene encodes CDR1 MNHNS and CDR2 SASEGT. The CDR3 bases are TGTGCCAGCAGGGTACGGACAGGAGAGGGGGAGCAGTACGTC. Protein product: CASRVRTGEGEQYV.

This clonotype turned up a few times. This chain connects TRBV20-1 to TRBJ2-1, with 8 nucleotides matching TRBD2. Germline trimming cut 7 bases from V and 8 bases from J; bases unmatched to any gene: 10. CDR1 and CDR2 (germline): DFQATT, SNEGSKA (reference sequence). CDR3 size: 13 residues. CDR3 in DNA: TGCAGTGTCAGAGGGCGGGGGGTAGATGAGCAGTTCTTC. This translates into CSVRGRGVDEQFF.

Remarks on this clonotype: At one end, the junction sequence differs from germline, possibly due to a read error. The chain couples TRBV10-2 to TRBJ2-1, with D possibly TRBD2 on 6 matching bases. This CDR3 is built from 15 residues. Germline V lookup: CDR1 WSHSY, CDR2 SAAADI. The CDR3 is CASSEIQRAYNEQSF. For the CDR3, the DNA is TGCGCCAGCAGTGAGATCCAGCGGGCCTACAATGAGCAGTCCTTC.

The chain employs TRBV5-1 and TRBJ2-1; 8 bases align to TRBD2. V was pared by 4 bases and J by 6 bases, with 9 bases of the junction left unmatched. The germline V gene encodes CDR1 SGHRS and CDR2 YFSETQ. This CDR3 contains 15 residues. CDR3: CASSLGTRVSNEQFF. DNA of the CDR3: TGCGCCAGCAGCCTCGGGACTAGGGTCAGCAATGAGCAGTTCTTC.

The V gene is TRBV5-1, the J gene TRBJ1-4; no firm D call. The germline V gene encodes CDR1 SGHRS and CDR2 YFSETQ. Trimming cost V 0 bases and J 0 bases, with 6 bases left between them. The CDR3 spans 15 residues. This CDR3 is CASSLGLTTNEKLFF. In nucleotides, the CDR3 is TGCGCCAGCAGCTTGGGGCTAACAACTAATGAAAAACTGTTTTTT. Full variable domain (missing parts from reference TRBV5-1 and TRBJ1-4): KAGVTQTPRYLIKTRGQQVTLSCSPISGHRSVSWYQQTPGQGLQFLFEYFSETQRNKGNFPGRFSGRQFSNSRSEMNVSTLELGDSALYLCASSLGLTTNEKLFFGSGTQLSVL.

The CDR3 sequence is CASSSLSGTDTQYF. The CDR3 DNA follows: TGTGCCAGCAGTTCCCTTAGCGGCACAGATACGCAGTATTTT. The chain links TRBV28 to TRBJ2-3; D perhaps matches TRBD2 (5 bases). Germline CDR1 reads MDHEN; CDR2 reads SYDVKM. V was cut by 4 bases and J by 1 base, with 9 bases left in between. The CDR3 sequence is 14 residues long.

This clonotype has just a few counts. This chain links TRBV19 with TRBJ1-1; D not resolved. The CDR3 has 13 residues. Germline V gene lookup returns CDR1 LNHDA and CDR2 SQIVND (reference sequence). The V and J ends lost 2 bases and 0 bases respectively, with 4 bases between them. The CDR3 spells CASSISVNTEAFF. The DNA of the CDR3 is TGTGCCAGTAGTATATCTGTGAACACTGAAGCTTTCTTT.

As to this clonotype: A much larger clonotype is one base distant, so this may be a read error. This chain connects TRBV29-1 to TRBJ2-1, with D uncertain. Germline CDR1 is SQVTM and CDR2 is ANQGSEA. V lost 6 bases and J 0 bases, leaving 18 bases between the germline ends. There are 16 residues in the CDR3. The DNA of the CDR3 is TGCAGCGTCTTCGGAACAGCAAAGACCTCCTACAATGAGCAGTTCTTC. Its protein product is CSVFGTAKTSYNEQFF.

Comment on this clonotype: This may arise from a read error, as a much more abundant clone is one base away. The rearrangement links TRBV20-1 to TRBJ2-1; 10 bases are a match to TRBD2. The germline V gene encodes CDR1 DFQATT and CDR2 SNEGSKA (reference sequence). The CDR3 has 14 residues. The V segment lost 5 bases and the J segment 6 bases; nucleotides outside the gene matches: 7. The CDR3 sequence is CSAPPSGGRNEQFF. The CDR3 coding sequence is TGCAGTGCTCCCCCTAGCGGGGGCCGCAATGAGCAGTTCTTC.

This clonotype appeared a few times. The chain carries TRBV24-1 and TRBJ2-3; D possibly corresponds to TRBD1 (7 bases). V shed 4 bases and J shed 4 bases, with 20 bases lying between them. Germline V gives CDR1 KGHDR, CDR2 SFDVKD. This CDR3 comprises 17 residues. The CDR3 sequence is CATSEAVAGGLADTQYF. The CDR3 bases are TGTGCCACCAGTGAAGCCGTAGCAGGGGGGTTGGCAGATACGCAGTATTTT.

CDR3 coding DNA: TGTGCCAGTAGTATTCCACTAGGGTCCTACAATGAGCAGTTCTTC. As protein: CASSIPLGSYNEQFF. J is TRBJ2-1 and V is TRBV19; tentative D call: TRBD2 (5 bases). The CDR3 covers 15 residues. Trimming cost V 3 bases and J 1 base, with 10 bases left between them. Per germline, CDR1 LNHDA and CDR2 SQIVND (reference sequence). Using reference TRBV19 and TRBJ2-1 for the parts outside the CDR3, the full variable domain is DGGITQSPKYLFRKEGQNVTLSCEQNLNHDAMYWYRQDPGQGLRLIYYSQIVNDFQKGDIAEGYSVSREKKESFPLTVTSAQKNPTAFYLCASSIPLGSYNEQFFGPGTRLTVL.

V and J are TRBV20-1 and TRBJ2-3, with 9 bases lining up with TRBD2. Germline assignment: CDR1 DFQATT and CDR2 SNEGSKA (reference sequence). The CDR3 runs to 13 residues. Trimming at V came to 6 bases and at J to 6 bases, leaving 7 bases not matched to a gene. The CDR3: CSASSGVRDTQYF. CDR3 in DNA: TGCAGTGCCTCTAGCGGGGTTCGGGATACGCAGTATTTT.

In this sample, this clonotype turned up a few times. This rearrangement joins TRBV7-9 to TRBJ2-3; no reliable D call. The CDR3 contains 14 residues. Germline CDR1 SEHNR, CDR2 FQNEAQ (reference sequence). V lost 3 bases to trimming and J lost 1 base, with 8 bases between them. Here the CDR3 DNA reads TGTGCCAGCAGCTTGAGCCCCGGCACAGATACGCAGTATTTT. Its protein is CASSLSPGTDTQYF.

The rearrangement joins TRBV12-3 or TRBV12-4 to TRBJ2-7, with D perhaps TRBD1 (5 bases). V dropped 6 bases and J dropped 4 bases, with 10 bases sitting between them. CDR3 length equals 12 residues. The CDR3 reads CASSLDRYEQYV. CDR3 sequence (DNA): TGTGCCAGCAGCCTCGACAGATACGAGCAGTACGTC.

V gene TRBV29-1 combines with J gene TRBJ2-5, with 10 positions matching TRBD2. Germline V gene data show CDR1 as SQVTM and CDR2 as ANQGSEA. The length of the CDR3 is 12 residues. The trim removed 6 bases at V and 4 bases at J, leaving 2 bases unmatched. The CDR3, as DNA: TGCAGCGTAGCGGGGGGGCGAGAGACCCAGTACTTC. It is translated as CSVAGGRETQYF. The whole variable domain, remainder taken from reference TRBV29-1 and TRBJ2-5, is SAVISQKPSRDICQRGTSLTIQCQVDSQVTMMFWYRQQPGQSLTLIATANQGSEATYESGFVIDKFPISRPNLTFSTLTVSNMSPEDSSIYLCSVAGGRETQYFGPGTRLLVL.

The chain links TRBV15 to TRBJ2-4; 9 bases match TRBD1. The CDR3 consists of 15 residues. The germline V gene encodes CDR1 LNHNV and CDR2 YYDKDF (reference sequence). The ends lost 4 bases at V and 4 bases at J; junction bases unmatched: 5. The CDR3 DNA is TGTGCCACCAGCACTGGGGGACAGGGAAAAAACATTCAGTACTTC. Its translation: CATSTGGQGKNIQYF.